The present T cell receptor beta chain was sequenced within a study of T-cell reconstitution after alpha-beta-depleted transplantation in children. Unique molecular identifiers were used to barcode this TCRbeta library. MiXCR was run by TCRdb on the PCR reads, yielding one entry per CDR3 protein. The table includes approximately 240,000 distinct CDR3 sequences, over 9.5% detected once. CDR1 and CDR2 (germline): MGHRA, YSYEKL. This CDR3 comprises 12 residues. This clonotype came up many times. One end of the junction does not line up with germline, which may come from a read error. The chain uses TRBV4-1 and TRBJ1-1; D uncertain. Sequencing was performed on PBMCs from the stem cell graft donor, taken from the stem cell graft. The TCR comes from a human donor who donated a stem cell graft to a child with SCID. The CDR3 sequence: CASSQGRTEAFF. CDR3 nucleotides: TGCGCCAGCAGTCAAGGGAGGACTGAAGCTTTCTTT.